This TCR beta chain stems from a study of cytomegalovirus exposure and HLA in healthy donors. Deletions cut 0 bases from V and 0 bases from J, with 5 bases between. Germline values: CDR1 LGHNA, CDR2 YNFKEQ. The CDR3 spans 14 residues. Vbeta (60) and Jbeta (13) primers were used in the PCR. Method: immunoSEQ multiplex PCR; TCRdb's copy keeps in-frame clones and lacks some. The sample has tens of thousands of clones, about 77% seen once; the top ten hold approximately 4%. The genes are TRBV4-2 and TRBJ1-1, with D unclear. The sequence came from a male donor in good health and CMV-seropositive. Input material: PBMCs. CDR3 nucleotide sequence: TGTGCCAGCAGCCAAGATGCGATGAACACTGAAGCTTTCTTT. This encodes CASSQDAMNTEAFF.